The rows below give T cell receptor beta chains drawn from one sample of a study of graft-versus-host responses after intestinal transplantation. Profiling relied on immunoSEQ multiplex PCR, and the TCRdb table lists in-frame clones only, not all of them. The sample includes roughly 130,000 clones, 80% to 95% of them seen just once. These receptors have no identified antigens. This specimen consisted of unstimulated CD4+ T cells sorted from spleen or lymph node cells, obtained before intestinal transplant. The origin of the receptors is a human donor who received an intestinal transplant. CDR3s include the opening cysteine and the closing phenylalanine or tryptophan. A D gene is named only where the DNA matches it firmly. Some rows have no size entry. The others give once, few or many, or a class for an expanded clone.

- | - | TRBJ2-7 | TRBV11-2 | TGTGCCAGCAGCCGAACGACTGCTAACGGCTACGAGCAGTACTTC | CASSRTTANGYEQYF
- | once | TRBJ2-2 | TRBV11-2 | TGTGCCAGCAGCTTAGAAAGGACGGGGGAGCTGTTTTTT | CASSLERTGELFF
- | - | TRBJ2-7 | TRBV29-1 | TGCAGCGTCGCACCTAACTCCTACGAGCAGTACTTC | CSVAPNSYEQYF
- | - | TRBJ1-2 | TRBV9 | TGTGCCAGCAGCGTCGAGGGGGAGACTGGCTACACCTTC | CASSVEGETGYTF
- | - | TRBJ2-1 | TRBV5-5 | TGTGCCAGCAGCCGGGAATCCTTTGAGCAGTTCTTC | CASSRESFEQFF
- | - | TRBJ1-2 | TRBV30 | TGTGCCTGGAGGACCTTGGGGGCGTTAGGCTACACCTTC | CAWRTLGALGYTF
TRBD2 | - | TRBJ2-7 | TRBV5-4 | TGTGCCAGCAGCTTCGGGACTACCCGCTACGAGCAGTACTTC | CASSFGTTRYEQYF
TRBD2 | - | TRBJ2-5 | TRBV19 | TGTGCCAGTAGTAAAGGAGCGGGAATCGAGACCCAGTACTTC | CASSKGAGIETQYF
- | - | TRBJ1-5 | TRBV29-1 | TGCAGCGCTGCCGACATCGGCAATCAGCCCCAGCATTTT | CSAADIGNQPQHF
TRBD1 | - | TRBJ1-2 | TRBV5-1 | TGCGCCAGCAGCCTGGGACAGCGAAACTATGGCTACACCTTC | CASSLGQRNYGYTF
- | - | TRBJ1-4 | TRBV30 | TGTGCCTGGAGGTATAAGAATCTGGCCGGGACCGCAAAGGAAAAACTGTTTTTT | CAWRYKNLAGTAKEKLFF
- | - | TRBJ2-2 | TRBV7-2 | TGTGCCAGCAGCTTCGGAGGGAGTTCCTTCACCGGGGAGCTGTTTTTT | CASSFGGSSFTGELFF